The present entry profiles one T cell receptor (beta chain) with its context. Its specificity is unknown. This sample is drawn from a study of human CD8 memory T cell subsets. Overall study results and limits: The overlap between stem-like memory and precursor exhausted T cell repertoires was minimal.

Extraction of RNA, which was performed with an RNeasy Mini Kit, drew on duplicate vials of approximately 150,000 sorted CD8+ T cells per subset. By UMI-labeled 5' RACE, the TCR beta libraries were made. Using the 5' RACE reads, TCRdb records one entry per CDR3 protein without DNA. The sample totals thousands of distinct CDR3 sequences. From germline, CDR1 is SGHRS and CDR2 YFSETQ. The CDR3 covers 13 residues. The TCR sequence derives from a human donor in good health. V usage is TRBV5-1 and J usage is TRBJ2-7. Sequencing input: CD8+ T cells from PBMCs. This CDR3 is CASSFASGYEQYF.